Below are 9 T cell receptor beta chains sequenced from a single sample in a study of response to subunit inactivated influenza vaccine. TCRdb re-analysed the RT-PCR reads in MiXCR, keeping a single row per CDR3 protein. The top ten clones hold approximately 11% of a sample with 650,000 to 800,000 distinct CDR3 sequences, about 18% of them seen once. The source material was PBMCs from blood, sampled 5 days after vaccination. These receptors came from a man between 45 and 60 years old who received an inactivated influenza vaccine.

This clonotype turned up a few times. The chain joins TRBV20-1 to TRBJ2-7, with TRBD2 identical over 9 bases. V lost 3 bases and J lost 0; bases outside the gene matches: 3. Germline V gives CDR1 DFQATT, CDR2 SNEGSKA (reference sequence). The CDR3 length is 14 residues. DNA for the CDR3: TGCAGTGCTAGGAAGGGACTAGCCTCCTACGAGCAGTACTTC. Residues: CSARKGLASYEQYF.

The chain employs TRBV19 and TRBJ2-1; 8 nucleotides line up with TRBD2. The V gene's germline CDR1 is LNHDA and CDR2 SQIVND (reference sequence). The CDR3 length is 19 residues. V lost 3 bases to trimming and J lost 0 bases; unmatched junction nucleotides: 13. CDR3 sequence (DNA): TGTGCCAGTAGTATTCGAAGGAAGCGGGAGACGAGCTCCTACAATGAGCAGTTCTTC. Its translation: CASSIRRKRETSSYNEQFF.

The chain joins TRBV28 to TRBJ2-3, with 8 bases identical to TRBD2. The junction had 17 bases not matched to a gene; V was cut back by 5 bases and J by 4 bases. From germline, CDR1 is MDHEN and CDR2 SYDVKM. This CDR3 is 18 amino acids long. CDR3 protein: CASSGITVARGGADTQYF. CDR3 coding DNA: TGTGCCAGCAGTGGGATTACTGTAGCACGGGGGGGTGCAGATACGCAGTATTTT.

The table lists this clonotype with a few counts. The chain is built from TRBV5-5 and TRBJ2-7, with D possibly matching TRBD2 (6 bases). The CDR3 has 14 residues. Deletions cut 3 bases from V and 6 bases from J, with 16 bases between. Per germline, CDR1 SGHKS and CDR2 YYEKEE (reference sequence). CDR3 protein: CASSYGTSTAEQYF. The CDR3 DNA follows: TGTGCCAGCAGCTACGGGACTTCTACGGCCGAGCAGTACTTC.

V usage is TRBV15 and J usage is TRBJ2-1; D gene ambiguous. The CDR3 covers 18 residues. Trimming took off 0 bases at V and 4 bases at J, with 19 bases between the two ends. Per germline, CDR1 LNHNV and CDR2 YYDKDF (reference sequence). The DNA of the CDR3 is TGTGCCACCAGCAGAGATCGAGTGGCCGGCAAGCAGTACAATGAGCAGTTCTTC. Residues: CATSRDRVAGKQYNEQFF.

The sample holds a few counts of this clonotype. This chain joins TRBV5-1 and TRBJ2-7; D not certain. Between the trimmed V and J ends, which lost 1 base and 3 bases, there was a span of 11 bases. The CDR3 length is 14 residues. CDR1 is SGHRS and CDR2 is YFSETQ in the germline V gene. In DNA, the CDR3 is TGCGCCAGCAGCTTGCGTGGCGATCACTACGAGCAGTACTTC. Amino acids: CASSLRGDHYEQYF.

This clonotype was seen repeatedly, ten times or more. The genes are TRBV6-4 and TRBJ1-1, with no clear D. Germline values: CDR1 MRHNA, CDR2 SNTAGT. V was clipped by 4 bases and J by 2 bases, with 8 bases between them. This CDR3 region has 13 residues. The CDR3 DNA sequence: TGTGCCAGCAGTGTCTCGATAAACACTGAAGCTTTCTTT. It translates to CASSVSINTEAFF.

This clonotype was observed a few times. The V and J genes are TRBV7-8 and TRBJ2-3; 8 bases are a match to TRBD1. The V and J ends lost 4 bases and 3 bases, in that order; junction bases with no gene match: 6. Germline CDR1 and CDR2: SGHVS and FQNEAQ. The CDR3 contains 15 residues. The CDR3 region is CASSSATGVTDTQYF. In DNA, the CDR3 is TGTGCCAGCAGCTCAGCGACAGGGGTAACAGATACGCAGTATTTT. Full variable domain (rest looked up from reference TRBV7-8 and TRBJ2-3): GAGVSQSPRYKVAKRGQDVALRCDPISGHVSLFWYQQALGQGPEFLTYFQNEAQLDKSGLPSDRFFAERPEGSVSTLKIQRTQQEDSAVYLCASSSATGVTDTQYFGPGTRLTVL.

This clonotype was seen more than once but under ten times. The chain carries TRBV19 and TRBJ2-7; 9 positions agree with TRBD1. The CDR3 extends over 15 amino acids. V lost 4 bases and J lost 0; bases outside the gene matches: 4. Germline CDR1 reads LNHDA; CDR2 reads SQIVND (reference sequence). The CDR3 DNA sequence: TGTGCCAGTAGTACCGGGACAGGGCACTCCTACGAGCAGTACTTC. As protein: CASSTGTGHSYEQYF.